The present entry profiles one TCR beta chain with its context. Antigen unknown. The CDR3 runs to 13 residues. Trimming stripped 6 bases from V and 5 bases from J, with 11 bases between. Germline V gene sequence: CDR1 MNHEY, CDR2 SMNVEV (reference sequence). This sample was included in a study of OX40 agonist ivuxolimab in advanced cancers. Regarding the study as a whole: Partial responders treated at 0.1-3.0 mg/kg exhibited clonal expansion among the lowest measured.

This table comes from immunoSEQ multiplex PCR, and its TCRdb copy is limited to in-frame clones, with some not included. The table lists about 60,000 clones, 80% to 95% of them singletons. Here the sequenced sample was CD4+ or CD8+ T cells sorted from blood, taken in a trial of the OX40 agonist ivuxolimab. The TCR was taken from an adult with an advanced solid tumor such as melanoma, head and neck, liver or kidney cancer. The V and J genes are TRBV27 and TRBJ2-1; D is undetermined. The CDR3 spells CASSPSLNNEQFF. CDR3 nucleotide sequence: TGTGCCAGCAGCCCCAGCCTTAACAATGAGCAGTTCTTC.